This entry describes one T cell receptor beta chain. The data originate from a study of blood T cell repertoires in COVID-19. In germline, CDR1 is SGHTA, CDR2 FQGNSA. The V gene end was trimmed by 3 bases and the J gene end by 5 bases; junction bases not matched to a gene: 11. The CDR3 extends over 17 amino acids. Per the original methods: The authors estimated nucleated cell counts from reference gene primer amplification. The protocol was immunoSEQ multiplex PCR, while the TCRdb copy is restricted to in-frame clones and leaves out a portion. That table supplies the V and J calls and clone size; D and trimming were determined from the DNA. The repertoire holds more than 95,000 clones, with more than 75% as singletons.

Sequencing input: peripheral blood. This TCR was recovered from a human donor in a cohort sampled during active COVID-19. The chain couples TRBV7-2 to TRBJ2-3, with TRBD1 matching 10 bases. CDR3 loop: CASSFSGTGEMEDTQYF. The CDR3 DNA follows: TGTGCCAGCAGCTTCTCCGGGACAGGGGAGATGGAAGATACGCAGTATTTT. The full variable domain, completed using reference TRBV7-2 and TRBJ2-3, is GAGVSQSPSNKVTEKGKDVELRCDPISGHTALYWYRQSLGQGLEFLIYFQGNSAPDKSGLPSDRFSAERTGGSVSTLTIQRTQQEDSAVYLCASSFSGTGEMEDTQYFGPGTRLTVL.